This T cell receptor beta chain was profiled in a study of blood T cell repertoires in COVID-19. Across the study: Acute-phase and convalescent COVID-19 samples originated in the United States, Italy and Spain.

Here immunoSEQ multiplex PCR was the method, and the copy in TCRdb shows in-frame clones only, minus some. The profile shows over 40,000 clones, 90% of them singletons. J lost 1 base, V lost 2 bases, and 1 base had no gene match. The CDR3 totals 14 residues. Germline CDR1 is MNHEY and CDR2 is SVGAGI. Sequencing input: peripheral blood. The genes are TRBV6-5 and TRBJ1-1; 7 positions match TRBD1. The TCR originated in an elderly woman with acute or convalescent COVID-19. The CDR3 sequence is CASSYTGENTEAFF. The CDR3 bases are TGTGCCAGCAGTTACACAGGGGAGAACACTGAAGCTTTCTTT.